Below, 10 T cell receptor beta chains from the same sample are listed, as sequenced in a study of identical twins. TCRdb reprocessed the 5' RACE reads via MiXCR and lists one record per CDR3 protein. The table has about 730,000 distinct CDR3 sequences, over 20% seen once. The same specimen was also included in a second study, on T cells expressing NK-cell markers.

The source material was PBMCs. The receptor set was obtained from a young woman in good health.

The chain recombines TRBV27 with TRBJ2-3, with a weak D call TRBD1 (6 bases). The germline V and J ends were trimmed by 5 bases and 1 base, with 16 bases remaining between them. The CDR3 covers 16 residues. CDR1 is MNHEY and CDR2 is SMNVEV in the germline V gene (reference sequence). CDR3 in DNA: TGTGCCAGCAGTACCGAAGGGGGTATGGGCACAGATACGCAGTATTTT. Translated, it gives CASSTEGGMGTDTQYF.

J is TRBJ2-1 and V is TRBV2; 8 bases match TRBD2. There are 15 residues in the CDR3. Trimming cost V 7 bases and J 4 bases; bases outside gene matches: 9. Per germline, CDR1 SNHLY and CDR2 FYNNEI. The CDR3 here is CASTWDSGAYNEQFF. In nucleotides, the CDR3 is TGTGCCAGCACCTGGGATAGCGGGGCTTACAATGAGCAGTTCTTC.

The chain employs TRBV20-1 and TRBJ2-2; D gene uncertain. The V and J ends lost 5 bases and 5 bases respectively, with 9 bases between them. The CDR3 is 12 residues long. Germline V gene data show CDR1 as DFQATT and CDR2 as SNEGSKA (reference sequence). In DNA form, the CDR3 reads TGCAGTGCTCCCGCACGGACCGGGGAGCTGTTTTTT. Its translation: CSAPARTGELFF.

This clonotype has only a few counts. The CDR3, as DNA: TGCAGTGCTGGGGGTTTTGGAGCGGGAGGCTTCAATGAGCAGTTCTTC. Its translation is CSAGGFGAGGFNEQFF. The rearrangement links TRBV20-1 to TRBJ2-1, with 9 bases aligning to TRBD2. The CDR3 runs 16 residues. Germline V gives CDR1 DFQATT, CDR2 SNEGSKA (reference sequence). V lost 5 bases and J lost 6; bases outside the gene matches: 14.

The chain couples TRBV6-1 to TRBJ2-2; D may be TRBD1 (5 bases). The V gene's germline CDR1 is MNHNS and CDR2 SASEGT. This CDR3 has 15 amino acids. V lost 7 bases and J 4 bases, leaving 16 bases between the germline ends. CDR3 amino acids: CASTKGQISTGELFF. For the CDR3, the DNA is TGTGCCAGCACCAAGGGGCAAATTTCCACCGGGGAGCTGTTTTTT.

The table lists this clonotype with a count of one. V is TRBV10-3 and J is TRBJ2-7; TRBD1 aligns across 7 bases. Germline V gene lookup returns CDR1 ENHRY and CDR2 SYGVKD. After removal of 10 bases from V and 5 bases from J, the junction contained 11 bases not matched to a gene. The CDR3 spans 13 residues. In DNA form, the CDR3 reads TGTGCCACGACCTCGACAGGGATGGACGAGCAGTACTTC. This codes for CATTSTGMDEQYF.

The rearrangement links TRBV7-8 to TRBJ2-5; D remains ambiguous. The CDR3 totals 13 residues. From germline, CDR1 is SGHVS and CDR2 FQNEAQ. Trimming stripped 5 bases from V and 5 bases from J, with 12 bases between. CDR3 protein: CASSRSRSETQYF. Here the CDR3 DNA reads TGTGCCAGCAGCCGGTCCCGTAGCGAGACCCAGTACTTC.

This clonotype was seen only a few times. This chain uses TRBV12-3 or TRBV12-4 with TRBJ2-2, with D possibly being TRBD2 (5 bases). V gave up 3 bases and J gave up 4 bases, with 12 bases separating them. The CDR3 sequence is 15 residues long. CDR3 sequence reads: CASSFRLRGTGELFF. CDR3 sequence (DNA): TGTGCCAGCAGTTTTAGACTCCGGGGCACCGGGGAGCTGTTTTTT.

As to this clonotype: A clone one base away is much larger, so this may be a read error. The chain uses TRBV20-1 and TRBJ2-7; 7 positions agree with TRBD2. With 2 bases clipped from V and 5 bases from J, the junction kept 9 bases outside the gene matches. The CDR3 consists of 14 residues. Germline V gives CDR1 DFQATT, CDR2 SNEGSKA (reference sequence). In DNA, the CDR3 is TGCAGTGCTAGATTTCGCGGGAGAAGCCACGAGCAGTACTTC. Protein: CSARFRGRSHEQYF.

This chain links TRBV9 with TRBJ2-7; D possibly uses TRBD1 or TRBD2 (7 bases each). V dropped 0 bases and J dropped 5 bases, with 15 bases sitting between them. The CDR3 runs 15 residues. In germline, CDR1 is SGDLS, CDR2 YYNGEE. The CDR3 DNA reads as TGTGCCAGCAGCGTAGGGAGACAGGGAGGGGACGAGCAGTACTTC. Translating it yields CASSVGRQGGDEQYF.